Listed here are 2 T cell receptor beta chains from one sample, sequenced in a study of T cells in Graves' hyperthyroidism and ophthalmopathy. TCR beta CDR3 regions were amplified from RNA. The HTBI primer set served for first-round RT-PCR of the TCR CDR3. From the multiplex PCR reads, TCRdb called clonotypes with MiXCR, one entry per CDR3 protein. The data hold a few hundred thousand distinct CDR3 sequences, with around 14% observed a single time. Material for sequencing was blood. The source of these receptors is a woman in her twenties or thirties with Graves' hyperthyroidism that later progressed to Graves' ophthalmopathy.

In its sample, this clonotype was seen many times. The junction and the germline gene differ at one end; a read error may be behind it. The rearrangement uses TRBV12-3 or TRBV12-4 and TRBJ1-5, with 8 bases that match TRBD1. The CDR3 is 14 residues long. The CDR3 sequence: CTSSRTGLNQPQHF. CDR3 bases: TGTACCAGCAGTAGGACAGGGCTTAATCAGCCCCAGCATTTT.

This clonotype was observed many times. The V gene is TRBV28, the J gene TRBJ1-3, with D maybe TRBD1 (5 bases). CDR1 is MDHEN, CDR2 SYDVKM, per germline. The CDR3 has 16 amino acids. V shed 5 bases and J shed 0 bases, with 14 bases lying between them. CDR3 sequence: CASSRSGASSGNTIYF. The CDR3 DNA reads TGTGCCAGCAGTCGCTCCGGGGCGAGCTCTGGAAACACCATATATTTT.